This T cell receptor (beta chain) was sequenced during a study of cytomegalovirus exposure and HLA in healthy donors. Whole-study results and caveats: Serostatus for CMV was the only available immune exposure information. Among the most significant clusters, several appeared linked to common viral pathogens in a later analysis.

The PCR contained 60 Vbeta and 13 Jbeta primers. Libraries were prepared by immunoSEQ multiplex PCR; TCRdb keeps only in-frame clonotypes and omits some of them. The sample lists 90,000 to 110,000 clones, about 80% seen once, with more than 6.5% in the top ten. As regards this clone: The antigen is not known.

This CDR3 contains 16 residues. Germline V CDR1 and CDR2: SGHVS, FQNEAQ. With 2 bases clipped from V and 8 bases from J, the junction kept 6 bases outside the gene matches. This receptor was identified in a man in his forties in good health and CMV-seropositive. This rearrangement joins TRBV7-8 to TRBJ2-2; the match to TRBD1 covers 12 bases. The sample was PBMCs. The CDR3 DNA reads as TGTGCCAGCAGCTTATGGGGACAGGGGGCGGGGGGGGAGCTGTTTTTT. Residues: CASSLWGQGAGGELFF.